One sample yielded the 20 T cell receptor beta chains listed below, sequenced in a study of shared clonotypes between healthy human individuals. Repertoires were generated with immunoSEQ multiplex PCR, while TCRdb's copy carries only in-frame clones and drops some. The repertoire holds around 2,000,000 clones, with just under 95% as singletons. CD45RO negativity and positive selection for CCR7 defined naive CD8 cells, a population that excluded terminally differentiated effector memory CD45RA+ cells. Sequenced material: naive CD8+ T cells sorted from blood. The receptors were sampled from a man aged 18 to 35 in good health.

J is TRBJ1-2 and V is TRBV27, with 10 nucleotides matching TRBD1. With 5 bases clipped from V and 8 bases from J, the junction kept 5 bases outside the gene matches. Germline V gene lookup returns CDR1 MNHEY and CDR2 SMNVEV (reference sequence). This CDR3 region has 13 residues. CDR3 DNA sequence: TGTGCCAGCAGTCTGACAGGGGGCGGGGGCTACACCTTC. Its protein is CASSLTGGGGYTF.

This sequence joins TRBV4-3 and TRBJ2-2; 8 nucleotides match TRBD1. With V trimmed by 0 bases and J by 7 bases, 4 bases remained unmatched. The CDR3 spans 15 residues. CDR1 LGHNA and CDR2 YSLEER come from the germline V gene. The CDR3 loop is CASSQERTGFGELFF. In DNA, the CDR3 is TGCGCCAGCAGCCAAGAGAGGACAGGGTTCGGGGAGCTGTTTTTT.

The gene calls are TRBV28 and TRBJ1-5; D remains unclear. CDR1 and CDR2 from the germline V gene are MDHEN and SYDVKM. V gave up 2 bases and J gave up 0 bases, with 11 bases separating them. This CDR3 is 16 amino acids long. The CDR3 DNA reads as TGTGCCAGCAGTTTAACGGCAGAATATAGCAATCAGCCCCAGCATTTT. Amino acids: CASSLTAEYSNQPQHF.

V and J are TRBV28 and TRBJ1-2; D is perhaps TRBD1 (5 bases). Germline V gene sequence: CDR1 MDHEN, CDR2 SYDVKM. CDR3 length: 14 residues. The ends were cut back, 2 bases at V and 5 bases at J, with 12 bases in the middle. CDR3 coding DNA: TGTGCCAGCAGTTTAGAGGGGCGACATTATGGCTACACCTTC. This codes for CASSLEGRHYGYTF.

A word on this clone: This CDR3 is also generated by other DNA sequences in the sample. The rearrangement links TRBV9 to TRBJ1-6; TRBD1 matches 8 bases. V was pared by 3 bases and J by 6 bases, with 2 bases of the junction left unmatched. Looked up from germline, CDR1 is SGDLS and CDR2 is YYNGEE. The CDR3 consists of 14 residues. The CDR3 loop reads CASSETGVNSPLHF. The CDR3 DNA reads as TGTGCCAGCAGCGAGACAGGGGTTAATTCACCCCTCCACTTT.

J is TRBJ2-1 and V is TRBV27; possible D gene TRBD2, 5 bases. The CDR3 sequence is 14 residues long. Trimming pared 8 bases from V and 9 bases from J, leaving 20 bases between. Germline V gene sequence: CDR1 MNHEY, CDR2 SMNVEV (reference sequence). The DNA for the CDR3 is TGTGCCAGCGGTTATCCTAGCCTATTCGGTGAGCAGTTCTTC. It translates to CASGYPSLFGEQFF.

The chain couples TRBV20-1 to TRBJ2-1; D is perhaps TRBD1 (5 bases). CDR1 and CDR2 from the germline V gene are DFQATT and SNEGSKA (reference sequence). The CDR3 extends over 11 amino acids. V gave up 8 bases and J gave up 8 bases, with 13 bases separating them. In DNA, the CDR3 is TGCAGTACCGATGTAGGGGATGAGCAGTTCTTC. Protein: CSTDVGDEQFF.

V gene TRBV18 combines with J gene TRBJ1-4; no clear D gene. V gave up 5 bases and J gave up 3 bases, with 16 bases separating them. The germline CDR1 and CDR2 sequences are KGHSH and LQKENI. The CDR3 has 16 residues. The CDR3 bases are TGTGCCAGCTCATCGGGCCCGCCGGTCGCTAATGAAAAACTGTTTTTT. This translates into CASSSGPPVANEKLFF.

The V and J genes are TRBV4-3 and TRBJ1-2, with D unclear. CDR1 is LGHNA, CDR2 YSLEER, per germline. Trimming shortened V by 1 base and J by 5 bases, and 14 bases separated the two germline ends. CDR3 length equals 15 residues. The CDR3 protein is CASSQATDGLYGYTF. CDR3 DNA: TGCGCCAGCAGCCAAGCGACCGACGGTTTGTATGGCTACACCTTC.

The chain recombines TRBV6-5 with TRBJ2-7; D tentatively fits TRBD1 or TRBD2 (5 bases each). Per the germline V gene, CDR1 is MNHEY and CDR2 is SVGAGI. CDR3 length: 14 residues. The V end lost 6 bases, the J end lost 3 bases, and 15 bases lay between the germline ends. The chain's CDR3 is CASSFGDGYYEQYF. The CDR3 region has the DNA TGTGCCAGCAGCTTTGGGGACGGATACTACGAGCAGTACTTC.

The V and J genes are TRBV6-1 and TRBJ2-1; D is undetermined. V was shortened by 7 bases and J by 4 bases, with 14 bases between the two germline ends. Germline values: CDR1 MNHNS, CDR2 SASEGT. The length of the CDR3 is 14 residues. CDR3 in DNA: TGTGCCAGCAACCCCGAGACTTTTTACAATGAGCAGTTCTTC. This translates into CASNPETFYNEQFF.

A remark on this clone: Other DNA sequences of this sample code for an identical CDR3. V and J are TRBV9 and TRBJ2-5; no clear D. V lost 0 bases to trimming and J lost 5 bases, with 5 bases between them. This CDR3 region has 12 residues. From germline, CDR1 is SGDLS and CDR2 YYNGEE. CDR3 in amino acids: CASSVDLETQYF. The CDR3 DNA is TGTGCCAGCAGCGTAGACCTGGAGACCCAGTACTTC.

This chain connects TRBV27 to TRBJ2-5, with D possibly TRBD1 on 6 matching bases. There are 15 residues in the CDR3. V lost 5 bases, J lost 3 bases, and 16 bases lay in between. Germline V CDR1 and CDR2: MNHEY, SMNVEV (reference sequence). The CDR3 sequence: CASSPFSGVEETQYF. The CDR3 region has the DNA TGTGCCAGCAGTCCCTTCTCAGGGGTGGAAGAGACCCAGTACTTC.

V usage is TRBV9 and J usage is TRBJ2-7, with D unresolved. This CDR3 comprises 13 residues. CDR1 and CDR2 (germline): SGDLS, YYNGEE. The V and J ends lost 1 base and 7 bases respectively, with 12 bases between them. The DNA of the CDR3 is TGTGCCAGCAGCGTAACAACCTACGGGGAGCAGTACTTC. Translation gives CASSVTTYGEQYF.

Details on this clone: This CDR3 is also generated by other DNA sequences in the sample. The CDR3 loop reads CSVVGAETQYF. CDR3 in DNA: TGCAGCGTTGTGGGGGCCGAGACCCAGTACTTC. This chain links TRBV29-1 with TRBJ2-5, with a tentative D call TRBD1 (6 bases). V shed 4 bases and J shed 5 bases, with 8 bases lying between them. Germline V gene lookup returns CDR1 SQVTM and CDR2 ANQGSEA. The CDR3 is 11 amino acids.

V is TRBV10-3 and J is TRBJ2-3; D uncertain. V lost 4 bases and J lost 1, with 12 bases in between. Germline CDR1 ENHRY, CDR2 SYGVKD. CDR3 size: 15 residues. The CDR3 nucleotides read TGTGCCATCAGTGGAAGGTCGGTAGGCACAGATACGCAGTATTTT. It translates to CAISGRSVGTDTQYF.

The V call is TRBV11-1, the J call TRBJ1-1; D call uncertain. Germline V gene lookup returns CDR1 SGHAT and CDR2 FQDESV (reference sequence). The ends were cut back, 5 bases at V and 6 bases at J, with 7 bases in the middle. This CDR3 comprises 11 residues. This CDR3 is CASSPRPEAFF. The CDR3 DNA reads as TGTGCCAGCAGCCCTAGACCTGAAGCTTTCTTT.

The rearrangement links TRBV7-9 to TRBJ2-7; D is possibly TRBD1 or TRBD2 (6 bases each). CDR3 length: 15 residues. Trimming removed 8 bases at V and 3 bases at J, with 20 bases between. Germline CDR1 reads SEHNR; CDR2 reads FQNEAQ (reference sequence). The CDR3, as DNA: TGTGCCAGCCTCAGCTTAGAAGGAGGGGGCTACGAGCAGTACTTC. It yields the protein CASLSLEGGGYEQYF.

V gene TRBV27 combines with J gene TRBJ2-7; D possibly corresponds to TRBD2 (6 bases). V was trimmed by 6 bases and J by 6 bases, leaving 18 bases between them. The CDR3 spans 14 residues. Germline V gene sequence: CDR1 MNHEY, CDR2 SMNVEV (reference sequence). CDR3 sequence reads: CASSSGTWTSEQYF. The DNA for the CDR3 is TGTGCCAGCAGCTCCGGGACTTGGACGTCCGAGCAGTACTTC.

As for this clone: Other nucleotide sequences from this sample produce the same CDR3. The chain links TRBV6-5 to TRBJ2-5, with 7 nucleotides matching TRBD1. Germline CDR1 and CDR2: MNHEY and SVGAGI. CDR3 length: 14 residues. Losses at the gene ends were 5 bases for V and 2 bases for J; bases not matched to a gene: 5. The CDR3 loop reads CASSTRTGQETQYF. The CDR3 nucleotides read TGTGCCAGCAGTACGCGGACAGGACAAGAGACCCAGTACTTC.